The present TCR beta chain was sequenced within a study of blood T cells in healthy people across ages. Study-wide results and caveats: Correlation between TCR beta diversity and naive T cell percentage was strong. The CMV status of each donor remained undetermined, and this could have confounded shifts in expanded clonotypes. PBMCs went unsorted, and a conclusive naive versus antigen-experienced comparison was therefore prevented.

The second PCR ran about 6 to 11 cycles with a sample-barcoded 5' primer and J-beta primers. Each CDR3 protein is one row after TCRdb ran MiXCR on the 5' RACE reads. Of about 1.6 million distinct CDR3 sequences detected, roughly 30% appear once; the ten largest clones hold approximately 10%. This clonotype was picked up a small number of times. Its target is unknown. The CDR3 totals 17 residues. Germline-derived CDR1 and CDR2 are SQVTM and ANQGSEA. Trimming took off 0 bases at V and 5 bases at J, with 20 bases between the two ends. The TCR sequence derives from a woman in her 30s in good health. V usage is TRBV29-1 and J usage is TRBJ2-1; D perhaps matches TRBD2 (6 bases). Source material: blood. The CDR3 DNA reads TGCAGCGTTGAAGATCACGGCGGGATCTCCTACCACAATGAGCAGTTCTTC. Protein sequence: CSVEDHGGISYHNEQFF.